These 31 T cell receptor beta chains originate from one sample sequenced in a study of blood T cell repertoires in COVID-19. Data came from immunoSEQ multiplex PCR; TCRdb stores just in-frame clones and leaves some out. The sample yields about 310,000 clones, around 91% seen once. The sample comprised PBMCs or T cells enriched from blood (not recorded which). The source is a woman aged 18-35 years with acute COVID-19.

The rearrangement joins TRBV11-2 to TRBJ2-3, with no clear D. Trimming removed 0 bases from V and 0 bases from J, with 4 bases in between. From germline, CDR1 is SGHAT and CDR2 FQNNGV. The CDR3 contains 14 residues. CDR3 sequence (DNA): TGTGCCAGCAGCTTAGAAGCGAGCACAGATACGCAGTATTTT. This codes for CASSLEASTDTQYF.

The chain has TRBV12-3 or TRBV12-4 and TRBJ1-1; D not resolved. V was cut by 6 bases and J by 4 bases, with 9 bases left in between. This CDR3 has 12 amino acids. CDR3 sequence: CASSRYGTEAFF. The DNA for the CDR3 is TGTGCCAGCAGCCGATACGGCACTGAAGCTTTCTTT.

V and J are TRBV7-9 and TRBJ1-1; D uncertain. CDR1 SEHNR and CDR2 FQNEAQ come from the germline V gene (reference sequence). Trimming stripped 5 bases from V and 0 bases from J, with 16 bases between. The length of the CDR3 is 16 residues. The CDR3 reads CASSPPGNTLNTEAFF. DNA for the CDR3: TGTGCCAGCAGCCCCCCGGGGAACACCTTGAACACTGAAGCTTTCTTT.

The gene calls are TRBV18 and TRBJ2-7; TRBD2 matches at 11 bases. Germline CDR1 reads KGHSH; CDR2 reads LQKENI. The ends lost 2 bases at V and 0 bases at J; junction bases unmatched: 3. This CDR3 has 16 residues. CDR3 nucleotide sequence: TGTGCCAGCTCACCAGGGACTAGCGGAAACTCCTACGAGCAGTACTTC. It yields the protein CASSPGTSGNSYEQYF.

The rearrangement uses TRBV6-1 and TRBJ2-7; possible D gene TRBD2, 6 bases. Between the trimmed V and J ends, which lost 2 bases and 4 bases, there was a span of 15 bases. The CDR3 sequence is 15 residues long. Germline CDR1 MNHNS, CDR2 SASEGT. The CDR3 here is CASSEFGGIGYEQYF. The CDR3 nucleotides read TGTGCCAGCAGTGAATTCGGGGGAATCGGGTACGAGCAGTACTTC.

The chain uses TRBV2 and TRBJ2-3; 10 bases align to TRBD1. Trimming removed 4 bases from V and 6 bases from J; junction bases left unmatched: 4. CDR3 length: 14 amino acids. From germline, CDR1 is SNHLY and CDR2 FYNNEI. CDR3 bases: TGTGCCAGCAGTGGACAGGGGGCAGGGGATACGCAGTATTTT. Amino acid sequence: CASSGQGAGDTQYF.

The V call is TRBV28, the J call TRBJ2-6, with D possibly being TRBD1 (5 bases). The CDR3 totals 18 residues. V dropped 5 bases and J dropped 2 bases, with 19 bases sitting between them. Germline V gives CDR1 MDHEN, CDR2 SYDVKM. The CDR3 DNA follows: TGTGCCAGCAGTGACCCGACAGTCACAATTACTGGGGCCAACGTCCTGACTTTC. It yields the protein CASSDPTVTITGANVLTF.

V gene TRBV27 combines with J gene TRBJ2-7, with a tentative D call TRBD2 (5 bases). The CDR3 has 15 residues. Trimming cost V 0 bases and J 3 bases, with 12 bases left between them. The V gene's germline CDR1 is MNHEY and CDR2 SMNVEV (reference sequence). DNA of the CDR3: TGTGCCAGCAGTTTATCGCCCAGACGGGGCTACGAGCAGTACTTC. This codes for CASSLSPRRGYEQYF.

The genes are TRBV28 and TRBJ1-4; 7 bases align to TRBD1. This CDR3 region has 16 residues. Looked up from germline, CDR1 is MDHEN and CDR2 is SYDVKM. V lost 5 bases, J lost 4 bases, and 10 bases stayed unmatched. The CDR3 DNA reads TGTGCCAGCAGTCGCCTGAAGACAGGGATTAATGAAAAACTGTTTTTT. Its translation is CASSRLKTGINEKLFF. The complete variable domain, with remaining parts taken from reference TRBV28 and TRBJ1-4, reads DVKVTQSSRYLVKRTGEKVFLECVQDMDHENMFWYRQDPGLGLRLIYFSYDVKMKEKGDIPEGYSVSREKKERFSLILESASTNQTSMYLCASSRLKTGINEKLFFGSGTQLSVL.

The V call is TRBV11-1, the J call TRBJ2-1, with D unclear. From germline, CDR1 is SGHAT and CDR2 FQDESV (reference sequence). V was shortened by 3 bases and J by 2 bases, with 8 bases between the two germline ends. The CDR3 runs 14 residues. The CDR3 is CASSFSSAYNEQFF. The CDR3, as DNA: TGTGCCAGCAGCTTCAGCAGCGCCTACAATGAGCAGTTCTTC.

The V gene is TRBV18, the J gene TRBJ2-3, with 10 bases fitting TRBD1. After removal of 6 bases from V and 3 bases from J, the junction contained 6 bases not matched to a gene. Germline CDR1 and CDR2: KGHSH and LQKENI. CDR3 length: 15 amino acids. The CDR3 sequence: CASSPDRGRTDTQYF. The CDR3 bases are TGTGCCAGCTCGCCAGACAGGGGGCGAACAGATACGCAGTATTTT.

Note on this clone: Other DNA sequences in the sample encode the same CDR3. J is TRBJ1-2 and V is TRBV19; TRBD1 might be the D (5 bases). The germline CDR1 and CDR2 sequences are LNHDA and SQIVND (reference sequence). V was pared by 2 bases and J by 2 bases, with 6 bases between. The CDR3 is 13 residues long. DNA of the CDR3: TGTGCCAGTAGTATACAGGGAAACTATGGCTACACCTTC. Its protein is CASSIQGNYGYTF.

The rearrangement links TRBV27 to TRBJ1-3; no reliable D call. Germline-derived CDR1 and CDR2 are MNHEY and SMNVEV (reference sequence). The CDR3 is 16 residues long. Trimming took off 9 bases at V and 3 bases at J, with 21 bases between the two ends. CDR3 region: CASNPDPHDNGNTIYF. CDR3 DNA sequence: TGTGCCAGTAATCCAGATCCCCACGATAATGGAAACACCATATATTTT.

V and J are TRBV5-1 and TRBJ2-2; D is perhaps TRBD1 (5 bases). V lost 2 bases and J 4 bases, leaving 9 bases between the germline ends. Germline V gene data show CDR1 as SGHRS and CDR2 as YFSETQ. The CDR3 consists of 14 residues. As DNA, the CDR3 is TGCGCCAGCAGCTTTTCAAGGGGCACCGGGGAGCTGTTTTTT. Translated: CASSFSRGTGELFF.

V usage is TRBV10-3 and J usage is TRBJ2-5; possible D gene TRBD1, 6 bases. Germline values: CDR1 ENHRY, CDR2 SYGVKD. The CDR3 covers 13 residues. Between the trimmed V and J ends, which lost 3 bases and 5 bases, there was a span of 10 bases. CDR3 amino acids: CAISDRGSETQYF. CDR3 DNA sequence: TGTGCCATCAGTGACAGGGGCTCCGAGACCCAGTACTTC.

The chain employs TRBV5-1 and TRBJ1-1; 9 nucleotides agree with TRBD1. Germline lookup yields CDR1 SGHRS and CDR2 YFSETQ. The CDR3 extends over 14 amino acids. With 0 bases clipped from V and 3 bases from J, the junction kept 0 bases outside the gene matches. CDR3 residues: CASSLGTGDTEAFF. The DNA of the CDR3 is TGCGCCAGCAGCTTGGGGACAGGGGACACTGAAGCTTTCTTT.

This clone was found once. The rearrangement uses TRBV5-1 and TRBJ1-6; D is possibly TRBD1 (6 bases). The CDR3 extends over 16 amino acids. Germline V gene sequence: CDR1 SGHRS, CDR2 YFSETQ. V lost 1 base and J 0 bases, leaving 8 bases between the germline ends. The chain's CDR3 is CASSLTGSSYNSPLHF. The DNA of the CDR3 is TGCGCCAGCAGCTTGACAGGGAGCTCCTATAATTCACCCCTCCACTTT.

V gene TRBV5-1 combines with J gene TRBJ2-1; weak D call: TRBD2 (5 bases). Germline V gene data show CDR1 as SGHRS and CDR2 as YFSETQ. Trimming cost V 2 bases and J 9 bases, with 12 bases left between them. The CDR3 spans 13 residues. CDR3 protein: CASSLVSVSEQFF. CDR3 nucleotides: TGCGCCAGCAGCTTAGTTAGCGTGAGTGAGCAGTTCTTC.

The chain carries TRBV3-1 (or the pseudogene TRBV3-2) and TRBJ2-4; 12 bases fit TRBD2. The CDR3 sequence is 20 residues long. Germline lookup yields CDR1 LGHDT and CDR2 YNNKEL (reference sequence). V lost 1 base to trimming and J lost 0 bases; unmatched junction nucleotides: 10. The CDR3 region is CASSQVVRGLAGKAKNIQYF. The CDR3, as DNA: TGTGCCAGCAGCCAAGTCGTCAGGGGACTAGCGGGCAAAGCCAAAAACATTCAGTACTTC.

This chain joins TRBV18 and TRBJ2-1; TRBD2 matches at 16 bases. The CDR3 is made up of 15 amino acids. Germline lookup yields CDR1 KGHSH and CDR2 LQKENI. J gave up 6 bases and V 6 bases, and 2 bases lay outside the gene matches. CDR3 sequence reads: CASSGLAGGGNEQFF. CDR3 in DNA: TGTGCCAGCTCGGGACTAGCGGGAGGGGGCAATGAGCAGTTCTTC.

CDR3 protein: CASSLDLAGPSTDTQYF. The DNA of the CDR3 is TGTGCCAGCAGCTTAGACTTAGCGGGCCCTAGCACAGATACGCAGTATTTT. J is TRBJ2-3 and V is TRBV7-9; 7 nucleotides line up with TRBD2. Trimming cost V 1 base and J 0 bases; bases outside gene matches: 7. CDR1 SEHNR and CDR2 FQNEAQ come from the germline V gene (reference sequence). The CDR3 spans 17 residues. Supplemented by reference TRBV7-9 and TRBJ2-3, the full variable domain reads DTGVSQNPRHKITKRGQNVTFRCDPISEHNRLYWYRQTLGQGPEFLTYFQNEAQLEKSRLLSDRFSAERPKGSFSTLEIQRTEQGDSAMYLCASSLDLAGPSTDTQYFGPGTRLTVL.

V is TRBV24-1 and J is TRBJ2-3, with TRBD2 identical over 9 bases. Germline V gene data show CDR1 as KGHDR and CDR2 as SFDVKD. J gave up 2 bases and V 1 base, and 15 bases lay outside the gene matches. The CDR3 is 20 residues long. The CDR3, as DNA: TGTGCCACCAGTGATTTTGGGATCGGCGGGAGGGCGGAAATCACAGATACGCAGTATTTT. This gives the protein CATSDFGIGGRAEITDTQYF.

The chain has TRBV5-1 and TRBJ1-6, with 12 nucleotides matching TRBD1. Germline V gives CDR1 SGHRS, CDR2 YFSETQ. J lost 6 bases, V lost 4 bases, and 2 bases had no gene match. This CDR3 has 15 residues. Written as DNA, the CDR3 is TGCGCCAGCAGCAAGGGACAGGGGGCTAATTCACCCCTCCACTTT. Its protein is CASSKGQGANSPLHF.

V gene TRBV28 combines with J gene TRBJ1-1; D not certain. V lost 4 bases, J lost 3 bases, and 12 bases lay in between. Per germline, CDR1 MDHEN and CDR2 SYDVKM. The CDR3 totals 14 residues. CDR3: CASSSRLGYTEAFF. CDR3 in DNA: TGTGCCAGCAGTTCGCGGTTGGGTTACACTGAAGCTTTCTTT.

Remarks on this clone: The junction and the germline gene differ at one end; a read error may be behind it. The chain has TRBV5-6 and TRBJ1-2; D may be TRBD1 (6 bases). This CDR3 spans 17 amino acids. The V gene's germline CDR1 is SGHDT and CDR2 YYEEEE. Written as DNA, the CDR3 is TGTGCCAGCAGCCCGTTTCTAACAGACAGGTCTAATTATGGCTACACCTTC. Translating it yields CASSPFLTDRSNYGYTF.

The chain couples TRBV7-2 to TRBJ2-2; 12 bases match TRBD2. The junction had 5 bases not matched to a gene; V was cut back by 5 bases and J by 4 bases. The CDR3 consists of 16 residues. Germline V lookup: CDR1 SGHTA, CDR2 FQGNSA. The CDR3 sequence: CASSVTSGSLTGELFF. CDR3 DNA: TGTGCCAGCAGCGTGACTAGCGGGAGTCTCACCGGGGAGCTGTTTTTT.

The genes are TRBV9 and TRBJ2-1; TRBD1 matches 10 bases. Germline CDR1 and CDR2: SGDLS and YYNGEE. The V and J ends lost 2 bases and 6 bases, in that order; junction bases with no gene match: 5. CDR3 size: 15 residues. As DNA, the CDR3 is TGTGCCAGCAGCGTTGCCGGGACAGGGGCCAATGAGCAGTTCTTC. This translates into CASSVAGTGANEQFF.

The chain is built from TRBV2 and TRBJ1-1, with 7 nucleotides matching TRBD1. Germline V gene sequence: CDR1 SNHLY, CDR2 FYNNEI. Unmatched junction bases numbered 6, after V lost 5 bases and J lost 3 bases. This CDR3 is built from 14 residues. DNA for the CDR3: TGTGCCAGCAGTTGGCAGGGGGGAGACACTGAAGCTTTCTTT. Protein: CASSWQGGDTEAFF.

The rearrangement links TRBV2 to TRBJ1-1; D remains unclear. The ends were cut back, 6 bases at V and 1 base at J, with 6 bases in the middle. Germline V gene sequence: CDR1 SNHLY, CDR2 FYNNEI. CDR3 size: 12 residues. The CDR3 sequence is CASRQPNTEAFF. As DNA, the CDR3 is TGTGCCAGCAGACAGCCGAACACTGAAGCTTTCTTT.

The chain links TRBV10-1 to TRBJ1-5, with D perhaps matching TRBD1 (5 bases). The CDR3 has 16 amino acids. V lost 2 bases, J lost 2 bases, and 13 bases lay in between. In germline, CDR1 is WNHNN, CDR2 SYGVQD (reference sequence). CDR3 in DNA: TGCGCCAGCAGTGAGAGGAGGGGCGTTTGCAATCAGCCCCAGCATTTT. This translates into CASSERRGVCNQPQHF.

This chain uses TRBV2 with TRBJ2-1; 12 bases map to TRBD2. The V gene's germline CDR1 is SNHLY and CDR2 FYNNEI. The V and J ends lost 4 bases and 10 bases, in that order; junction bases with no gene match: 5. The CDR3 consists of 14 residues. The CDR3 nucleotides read TGTGCCAGCAGTGCTAGCGGGAGGGCCGGAGAGCAGTTCTTC. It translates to CASSASGRAGEQFF.